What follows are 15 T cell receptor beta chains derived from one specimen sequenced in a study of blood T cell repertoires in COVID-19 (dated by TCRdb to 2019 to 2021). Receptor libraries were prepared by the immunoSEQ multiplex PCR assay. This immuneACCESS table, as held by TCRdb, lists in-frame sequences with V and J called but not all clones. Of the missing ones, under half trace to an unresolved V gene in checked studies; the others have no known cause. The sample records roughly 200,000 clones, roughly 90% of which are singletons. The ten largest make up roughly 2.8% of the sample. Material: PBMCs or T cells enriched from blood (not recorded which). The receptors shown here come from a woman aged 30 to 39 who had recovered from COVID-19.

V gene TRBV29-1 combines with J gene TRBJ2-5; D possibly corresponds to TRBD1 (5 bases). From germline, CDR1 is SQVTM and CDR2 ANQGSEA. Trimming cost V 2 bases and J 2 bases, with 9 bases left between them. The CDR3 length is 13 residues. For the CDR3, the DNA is TGCAGCGTTGAACCTGCAGGGCAAGAGACCCAGTACTTC. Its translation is CSVEPAGQETQYF. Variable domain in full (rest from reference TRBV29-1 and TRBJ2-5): SAVISQKPSRDICQRGTSLTIQCQVDSQVTMMFWYRQQPGQSLTLIATANQGSEATYESGFVIDKFPISRPNLTFSTLTVSNMSPEDSSIYLCSVEPAGQETQYFGPGTRLLVL.

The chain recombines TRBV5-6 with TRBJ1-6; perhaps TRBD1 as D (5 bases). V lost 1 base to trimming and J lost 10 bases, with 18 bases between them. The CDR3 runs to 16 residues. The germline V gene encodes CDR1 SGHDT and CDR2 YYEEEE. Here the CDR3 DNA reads TGTGCCAGCAGCTTGTCAGGGTTGCTTATTAACTCACCCCTCCACTTT. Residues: CASSLSGLLINSPLHF.

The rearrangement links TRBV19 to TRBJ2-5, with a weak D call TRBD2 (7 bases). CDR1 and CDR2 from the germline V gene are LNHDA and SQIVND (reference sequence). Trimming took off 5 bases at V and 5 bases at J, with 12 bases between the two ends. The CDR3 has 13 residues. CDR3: CASSGGGRETQYF. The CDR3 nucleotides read TGTGCCAGTAGTGGGGGGGGCCGGGAGACCCAGTACTTC.

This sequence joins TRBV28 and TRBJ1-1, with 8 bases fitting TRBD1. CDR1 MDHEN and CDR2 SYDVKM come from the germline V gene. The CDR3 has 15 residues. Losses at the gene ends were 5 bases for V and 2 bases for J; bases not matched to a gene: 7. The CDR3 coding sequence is TGTGCCAGCAGTCCCCCGGCAGGGGGCAACACTGAAGCTTTCTTT. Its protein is CASSPPAGGNTEAFF.

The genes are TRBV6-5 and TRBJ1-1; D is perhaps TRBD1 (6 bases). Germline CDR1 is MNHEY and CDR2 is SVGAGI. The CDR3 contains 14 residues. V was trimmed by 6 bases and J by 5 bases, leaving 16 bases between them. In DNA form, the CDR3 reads TGTGCCAGCAGCCCAGGCGGGGGCCGGACTGAAGCTTTCTTT. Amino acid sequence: CASSPGGGRTEAFF.

CDR3 nucleotides: TGTGCCAGTACTAACACCGGGGAGCTGTTTTTT. Translation gives CASTNTGELFF. The chain couples TRBV19 to TRBJ2-2; no reliable D call. The CDR3 runs to 11 residues. Germline CDR1 reads LNHDA; CDR2 reads SQIVND (reference sequence). Trimming stripped 7 bases from V and 2 bases from J, with 2 bases between.

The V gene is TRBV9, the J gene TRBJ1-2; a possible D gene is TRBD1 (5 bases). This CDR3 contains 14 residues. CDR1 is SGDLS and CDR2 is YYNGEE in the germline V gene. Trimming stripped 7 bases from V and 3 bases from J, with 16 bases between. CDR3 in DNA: TGTGCCAGCGGGACTACAGGCTCGTACTATGGCTACACCTTC. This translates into CASGTTGSYYGYTF.

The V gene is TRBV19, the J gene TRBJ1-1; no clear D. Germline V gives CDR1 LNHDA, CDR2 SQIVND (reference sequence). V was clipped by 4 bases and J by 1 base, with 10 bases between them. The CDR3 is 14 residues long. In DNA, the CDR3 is TGTGCCAGTAGTAGTAGTGGCGGGAACACTGAAGCTTTCTTT. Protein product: CASSSSGGNTEAFF.

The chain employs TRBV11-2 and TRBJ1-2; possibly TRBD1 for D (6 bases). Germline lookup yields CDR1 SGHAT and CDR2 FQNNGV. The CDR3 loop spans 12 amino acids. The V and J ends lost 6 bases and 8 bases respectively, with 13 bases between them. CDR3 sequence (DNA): TGTGCCAGCAGAGACCAGGGGAGAGGCTACACCTTC. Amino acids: CASRDQGRGYTF.

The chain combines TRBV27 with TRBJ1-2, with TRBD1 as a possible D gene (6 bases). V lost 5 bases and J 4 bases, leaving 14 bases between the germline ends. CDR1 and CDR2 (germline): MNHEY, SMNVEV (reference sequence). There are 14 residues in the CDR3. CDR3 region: CASSPLGQTYGYTF. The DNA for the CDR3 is TGTGCCAGCAGTCCCCTCGGACAGACCTATGGCTACACCTTC.

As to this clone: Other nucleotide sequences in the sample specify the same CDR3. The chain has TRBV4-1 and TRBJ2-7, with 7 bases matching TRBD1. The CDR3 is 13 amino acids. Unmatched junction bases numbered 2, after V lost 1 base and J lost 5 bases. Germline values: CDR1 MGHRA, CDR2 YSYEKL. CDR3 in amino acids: CASSQAGGNEQYF. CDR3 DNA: TGCGCCAGCAGCCAAGCAGGGGGAAACGAGCAGTACTTC.

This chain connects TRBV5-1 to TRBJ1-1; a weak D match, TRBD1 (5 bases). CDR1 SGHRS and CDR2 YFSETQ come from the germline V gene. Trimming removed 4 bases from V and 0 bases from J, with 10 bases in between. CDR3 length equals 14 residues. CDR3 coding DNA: TGCGCCAGCAGCCCGACAGCGATGAACACTGAAGCTTTCTTT. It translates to CASSPTAMNTEAFF. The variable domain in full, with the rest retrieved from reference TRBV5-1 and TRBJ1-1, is KAGVTQTPRYLIKTRGQQVTLSCSPISGHRSVSWYQQTPGQGLQFLFEYFSETQRNKGNFPGRFSGRQFSNSRSEMNVSTLELGDSALYLCASSPTAMNTEAFFGQGTRLTVV.

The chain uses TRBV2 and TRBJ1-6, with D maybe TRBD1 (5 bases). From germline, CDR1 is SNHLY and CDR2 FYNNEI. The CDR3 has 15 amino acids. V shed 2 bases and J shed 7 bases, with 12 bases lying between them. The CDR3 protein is CASSENGQGNSPLHF. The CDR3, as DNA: TGTGCCAGCAGTGAAAATGGCCAGGGAAATTCACCCCTCCACTTT. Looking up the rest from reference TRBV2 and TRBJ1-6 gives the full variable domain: EPEVTQTPSHQVTQMGQEVILRCVPISNHLYFYWYRQILGQKVEFLVSFYNNEISEKSEIFDDQFSVERPDGSNFTLKIRSTKLEDSAMYFCASSENGQGNSPLHFGNGTRLTVT.

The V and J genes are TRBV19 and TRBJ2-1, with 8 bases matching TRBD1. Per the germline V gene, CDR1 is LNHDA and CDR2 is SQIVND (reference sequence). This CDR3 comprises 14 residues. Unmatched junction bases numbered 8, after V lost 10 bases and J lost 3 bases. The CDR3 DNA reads TGTGCCACCGTTCCGGGACAGGACTACAATGAGCAGTTCTTC. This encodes CATVPGQDYNEQFF.

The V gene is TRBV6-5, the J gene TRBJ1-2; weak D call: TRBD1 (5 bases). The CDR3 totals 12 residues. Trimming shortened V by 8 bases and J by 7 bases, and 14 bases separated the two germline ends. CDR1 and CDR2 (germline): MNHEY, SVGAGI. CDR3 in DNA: TGTGCCAGCCGGGTCCAGGGCGTTGGCTACACCTTC. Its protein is CASRVQGVGYTF.